The entry below gives a single T cell receptor delta chain sequence along with its context. The sample contains more than one DNA sequence encoding this CDR3. These data belong to a study of gamma-delta T cells after stem cell transplantation. The CDR3 extends over 16 amino acids. CDR1 GEAIGNYY and CDR2 EKD come from the germline V gene. With 0 bases clipped from V and 0 bases from J, the junction kept 5 bases outside the gene matches. TCRdb re-processed the RT-PCR reads via CATT. The table records thousands of delta-chain clones, 20% to 25% of them present only once. This clonotype was obtained from a human donor. It is not recorded whose cells these are; they may come from a transplant donor. Sequenced input: gamma-delta T cells. The V gene is TRDV2, the J gene TRDJ1; 8 positions agree with TRDD3. DNA for the CDR3: TGTGCCTGTGACACCGTCTTACTGGGGGACACCGATAAACTCATCTTT. It is translated as CACDTVLLGDTDKLIF.